These 12 T cell receptor beta chains were sequenced from one sample in a study of blood T cells in healthy people across ages. A second PCR, run for roughly 7 to 11 cycles, used a sample-barcoded 5' primer plus a J-beta primer mix. TCRdb redid the calling of the 5' RACE reads with MiXCR, one entry per CDR3 protein. The sample records some 760,000 distinct CDR3 sequences, roughly 25% being singletons. The same data also contributed to another study, on T cells of mothers and their children.

Sequences were obtained from blood. The receptors here all came from a boy between 10 and 17 years old in good health.

This sequence joins TRBV20-1 and TRBJ2-1; 11 positions agree with TRBD2. J gave up 0 bases and V 3 bases, and 13 bases lay outside the gene matches. Germline-derived CDR1 and CDR2 are DFQATT and SNEGSKA (reference sequence). There are 19 residues in the CDR3. CDR3 sequence reads: CSASSLAGGLSSSYNEQFF. CDR3 DNA: TGCAGTGCTAGTAGTCTAGCGGGAGGTTTATCTAGCTCCTACAATGAGCAGTTCTTC.

This clonotype was seen a handful of times. Germline is not matched at one junction end, which may reflect a read error. V and J are TRBV3-1 and TRBJ2-5; D is possibly TRBD2 (6 bases). The J call may be incorrect, as the DNA end agrees better with TRBJ2-1. This CDR3 region has 14 residues. Germline loops: CDR1 LGHDT, CDR2 YNNKEL (reference sequence). CDR3: CASSQDAGYNEQFF. The CDR3 region has the DNA TGTGCCAGCAGCCAAGACGCGGGGTACAACGAGCAGTTCTTC.

V gene TRBV7-8 combines with J gene TRBJ2-1; D is unresolved. The CDR3 runs to 13 residues. The V and J ends lost 3 bases and 4 bases respectively, with 7 bases between them. Germline V CDR1 and CDR2: SGHVS, FQNEAQ. The CDR3 bases are TGTGCCAGCAGCTTCCAGCAATACAATGAGCAGTTCTTC. It is translated as CASSFQQYNEQFF.

In its sample, this clonotype was seen a few times. This rearrangement joins TRBV20-1 to TRBJ2-5, with D possibly being TRBD2 (7 bases). Germline V gene lookup returns CDR1 DFQATT and CDR2 SNEGSKA (reference sequence). Trimming took 0 bases from V and 5 from J, leaving 19 bases between them. This CDR3 is 16 amino acids long. The CDR3 loop is CSARDERGGTSETQYF. In DNA, the CDR3 is TGCAGTGCTAGAGATGAGAGGGGGGGCACAAGCGAGACCCAGTACTTC.

There are a few counts of this clonotype. The gene calls are TRBV4-1 and TRBJ1-1; D is unclear. Germline CDR1 and CDR2: MGHRA and YSYEKL. Trimming cost V 3 bases and J 6 bases, with 17 bases left between them. The CDR3 has 15 residues. Written as DNA, the CDR3 is TGCGCCAGCAGCCAGTATGGCCTACAGACTGCTGAAGCTTTCTTT. It encodes CASSQYGLQTAEAFF.

The chain uses TRBV11-2 and TRBJ2-5; 7 nucleotides align to TRBD2. The J call may be wrong; the DNA end is better matched by TRBJ2-1. Germline assignment: CDR1 SGHAT and CDR2 FQNNGV. The CDR3 is 17 amino acids. This CDR3 is CASSSQGRTSVDNEQFF. CDR3 bases: TGTGCCAGCAGCTCCCAAGGGCGTACTAGCGTCGATAATGAGCAGTTCTTC.

The chain uses TRBV5-5 and TRBJ2-2; either TRBD1 or TRBD2 may supply D (5 bases each). Germline CDR1 is SGHKS and CDR2 is YYEKEE (reference sequence). V was clipped by 3 bases and J by 1 base, with 13 bases between them. The CDR3 is 16 residues long. The CDR3 region is CASSSGTRKNTGELFF. The CDR3, as DNA: TGTGCCAGCAGCTCCGGGACCCGAAAGAACACCGGGGAGCTGTTTTTT. The full variable domain, in which reference TRBV5-5 and TRBJ2-2 provide the parts outside the CDR3, is DAGVTQSPTHLIKTRGQQVTLRCSPISGHKSVSWYQQVLGQGPQFIFQYYEKEERGRGNFPDRFSARQFPNYSSELNVNALLLGDSALYLCASSSGTRKNTGELFFGEGSRLTVL.

Written as DNA, the CDR3 is TGTGCCAGCAGCCAAGATATCCGTGGAGAGCAGTACTTC. Translation gives CASSQDIRGEQYF. V usage is TRBV4-2 and J usage is TRBJ2-5; D remains unclear. Germline loops: CDR1 LGHNA, CDR2 YNFKEQ. The V end lost 0 bases, the J end lost 11 bases, and 13 bases lay between the germline ends. This CDR3 is built from 13 residues.

The rearrangement joins TRBV9 to TRBJ2-5, with 7 bases aligning to TRBD2. Germline V gives CDR1 SGDLS, CDR2 YYNGEE. V dropped 7 bases and J dropped 2; count of bases not matched to a gene: 8. This CDR3 contains 14 residues. CDR3 sequence reads: CASGDSGRQETQYF. CDR3 DNA sequence: TGTGCCAGCGGGGATAGCGGGCGTCAAGAGACCCAGTACTTC.

This clonotype was recorded a few times. The rearrangement uses TRBV12-3 or TRBV12-4 and TRBJ2-7; D unresolved. Between the trimmed V and J ends, which lost 7 bases and 0 bases, there was a span of 13 bases. The CDR3 has 14 amino acids. The CDR3 DNA follows: TGTGCCAGCAAAGTAGGCCCGAGCTCCTACGAGCAGTACTTC. It encodes CASKVGPSSYEQYF.

This CDR3 reads CASSQVGGGAWETQYF. The CDR3 DNA is TGCGCCAGCAGCCAAGTCGGCGGGGGGGCGTGGGAGACCCAGTACTTC. The chain carries TRBV4-3 and TRBJ2-5; 9 bases map to TRBD2. CDR3 length equals 16 residues. Unmatched junction bases numbered 8, after V lost 1 base and J lost 5 bases. Looked up from germline, CDR1 is LGHNA and CDR2 is YSLEER.

This chain uses TRBV13 with TRBJ2-5; possibly TRBD2 for D (6 bases). Judging by the DNA end, TRBJ2-7 fits better; the J call may be wrong. This CDR3 is built from 16 residues. Per germline, CDR1 PRHDT and CDR2 FYEKMQ (reference sequence). The CDR3 coding sequence is TGTGCCAGCAGCTTACGTGGGCCTAGCGTGTCCTACGAGCAGTACTTC. It codes for CASSLRGPSVSYEQYF.